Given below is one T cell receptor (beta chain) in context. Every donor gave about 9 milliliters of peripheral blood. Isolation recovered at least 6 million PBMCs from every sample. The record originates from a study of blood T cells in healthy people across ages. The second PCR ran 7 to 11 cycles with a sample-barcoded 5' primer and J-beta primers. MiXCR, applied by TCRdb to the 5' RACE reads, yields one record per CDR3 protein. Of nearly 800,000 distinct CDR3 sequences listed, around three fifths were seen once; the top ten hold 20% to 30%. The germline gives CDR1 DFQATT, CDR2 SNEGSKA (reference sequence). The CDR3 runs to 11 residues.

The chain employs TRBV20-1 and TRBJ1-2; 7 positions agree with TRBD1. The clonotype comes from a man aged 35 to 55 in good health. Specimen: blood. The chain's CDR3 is CRAYEDRAHTF. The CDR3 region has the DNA TGCAGGGCTTATGAAGACAGGGCCCACACCTTC.